What follows are 20 T cell receptor beta chains derived from one specimen sequenced in a study of cytomegalovirus exposure and HLA in healthy donors. Amplification used 60 Vbeta primers and 13 Jbeta primers. This table comes from immunoSEQ multiplex PCR, and its TCRdb copy is limited to in-frame clones, with some not included. The sample records around 150,000 clones, roughly four fifths being singletons. The material sequenced was PBMCs. The receptors were gathered from a human donor in good health.

The gene calls are TRBV27 and TRBJ1-5; no clear D. The V end was cut by 7 bases, the J end by 6 bases, with 10 bases between. Germline V lookup: CDR1 MNHEY, CDR2 SMNVEV (reference sequence). The CDR3 spans 12 residues. The CDR3 loop is CASKSGSQPQHF. The DNA of the CDR3 is TGTGCCAGCAAGAGCGGGAGTCAGCCCCAGCATTTT.

J is TRBJ1-1 and V is TRBV19; D uncertain. The length of the CDR3 is 14 residues. Germline CDR1 LNHDA, CDR2 SQIVND (reference sequence). The V gene lost 3 bases and the J gene lost 2 bases, with 10 bases spanning the gap. The CDR3 DNA is TGTGCCAGTAGTATGAGGGCAACCAACACTGAAGCTTTCTTT. This translates into CASSMRATNTEAFF. Combining the CDR3 with reference TRBV19 and TRBJ1-1 gives the whole variable domain DGGITQSPKYLFRKEGQNVTLSCEQNLNHDAMYWYRQDPGQGLRLIYYSQIVNDFQKGDIAEGYSVSREKKESFPLTVTSAQKNPTAFYLCASSMRATNTEAFFGQGTRLTVV.

The chain joins TRBV5-5 to TRBJ1-2; 11 bases fit TRBD1. Per germline, CDR1 SGHKS and CDR2 YYEKEE (reference sequence). After removal of 5 bases from V and 0 bases from J, the junction contained 6 bases not matched to a gene. This CDR3 region has 16 residues. As DNA, the CDR3 is TGTGCCAGCAGTTCGGACAGGGGGCCCCCTAACTATGGCTACACCTTC. It translates to CASSSDRGPPNYGYTF.

The rearrangement joins TRBV4-1 to TRBJ2-7; unclear D gene. Germline-derived CDR1 and CDR2 are MGHRA and YSYEKL. V lost 3 bases and J 4 bases, leaving 13 bases between the germline ends. CDR3 length equals 14 residues. The CDR3 DNA reads TGCGCCAGCAGCCAGGGCAGCCTTCATTACGAGCAGTACTTC. This sequence encodes CASSQGSLHYEQYF.

The chain combines TRBV18 with TRBJ2-7, with a possible D match to TRBD2 (6 bases). The CDR3 runs to 14 residues. Germline V CDR1 and CDR2: KGHSH, LQKENI. Trimming stripped 3 bases from V and 0 bases from J, with 9 bases between. The CDR3 region has the DNA TGTGCCAGCTCACCGCGGGGCAGCTCCTACGAGCAGTACTTC. As protein: CASSPRGSSYEQYF.

The chain carries TRBV29-1 and TRBJ2-2, with D maybe TRBD2 (6 bases). The CDR3 extends over 12 amino acids. Looked up from germline, CDR1 is SQVTM and CDR2 is ANQGSEA. The V end was cut by 7 bases, the J end by 7 bases, with 13 bases between. CDR3 residues: CSAGGWDGELFF. CDR3 DNA sequence: TGCAGCGCAGGAGGGTGGGACGGGGAGCTGTTTTTT.

V gene TRBV4-2 combines with J gene TRBJ2-3, with 7 bases lining up with TRBD2. There are 16 residues in the CDR3. Germline values: CDR1 LGHNA, CDR2 YNFKEQ. V shed 3 bases and J 4 bases; nucleotides not matched to a gene: 10. CDR3 nucleotide sequence: TGTGCCAGCAGCCACGCCGGGACTAACAGGCCAGATACGCAGTATTTT. Protein sequence: CASSHAGTNRPDTQYF.

The CDR3 DNA follows: TGTGCCAGCAGCTACGCGGAAACATATGGCTACACCTTC. It encodes CASSYAETYGYTF. V and J are TRBV11-2 and TRBJ1-2; no definite D call. Germline CDR1 reads SGHAT; CDR2 reads FQNNGV. The V and J ends lost 4 bases and 5 bases respectively, with 11 bases between them. CDR3 length equals 13 residues. Full variable domain (missing parts from reference TRBV11-2 and TRBJ1-2): EAGVAQSPRYKIIEKRQSVAFWCNPISGHATLYWYQQILGQGPKLLIQFQNNGVVDDSQLPKDRFSAERLKGVDSTLKIQPAKLEDSAVYLCASSYAETYGYTFGSGTRLTVV.

The chain uses TRBV7-9 and TRBJ2-1, with unresolved D. The germline V and J ends were trimmed by 5 bases and 15 bases, with 11 bases remaining between them. CDR1 is SEHNR, CDR2 FQNEAQ, per germline (reference sequence). The CDR3 runs to 10 residues. The CDR3 DNA is TGTGCCAGCAGCCCCCTTCTGTCGTTCTTC. This translates into CASSPLLSFF.

CDR3 in amino acids: CASSVAVAGTKADTQYF. In DNA, the CDR3 is TGTGCCAGCAGCGTAGCAGTAGCGGGAACTAAGGCAGATACGCAGTATTTT. The chain couples TRBV9 to TRBJ2-3; 8 bases map to TRBD2. Losses at the gene ends were 0 bases for V and 4 bases for J; bases not matched to a gene: 10. Germline CDR1 reads SGDLS; CDR2 reads YYNGEE. This CDR3 region has 17 residues.

This chain links TRBV6-6 with TRBJ1-2, with 7 nucleotides matching TRBD1. There are 14 residues in the CDR3. V shed 5 bases, J shed 5 bases, and the junction held 8 bases outside the gene matches. Germline values: CDR1 MNHNY, CDR2 SVGAGI (reference sequence). The CDR3 nucleotides are TGTGCCAGCAGTCCCGGGACAGTGGGGTATGGCTACACCTTC. Its translation: CASSPGTVGYGYTF.

A remark on this clone: The same CDR3 also results from other DNA sequences found in this sample. The chain employs TRBV18 and TRBJ2-7, with D possibly matching TRBD2 (6 bases). V was pared by 2 bases and J by 1 base, with 9 bases between. Germline CDR1 is KGHSH and CDR2 is LQKENI. The CDR3 runs to 14 residues. In DNA form, the CDR3 reads TGTGCCAGCTCACCAGGGGGAGGATCCTACGAGCAGTACTTC. It translates to CASSPGGGSYEQYF.

V usage is TRBV2 and J usage is TRBJ2-5; maybe TRBD2 (6 bases). The CDR3 sequence is 13 residues long. V was clipped by 7 bases and J by 0 bases, with 9 bases between them. Germline V gives CDR1 SNHLY, CDR2 FYNNEI. The CDR3 DNA follows: TGTGCCAGCACTAGCGCGTACCAAGAGACCCAGTACTTC. Translation: CASTSAYQETQYF.

The chain is built from TRBV6-6 and TRBJ2-1, with D maybe TRBD2 (6 bases). V was cut by 6 bases and J by 7 bases, with 13 bases left in between. This CDR3 is 13 amino acids long. CDR1 MNHNY and CDR2 SVGAGI come from the germline V gene (reference sequence). This CDR3 reads CASSPYLANEQFF. CDR3 DNA sequence: TGTGCCAGCAGCCCCTACCTAGCGAATGAGCAGTTCTTC.

Notes on this clone: The same CDR3 can be traced to other DNA sequences in this sample. The chain joins TRBV19 to TRBJ1-3; 7 bases line up with TRBD1. Germline V gene lookup returns CDR1 LNHDA and CDR2 SQIVND (reference sequence). The ends lost 9 bases at V and 0 bases at J; junction bases unmatched: 2. This CDR3 spans 13 amino acids. This chain's CDR3 is CASRQGSGNTIYF. CDR3 sequence (DNA): TGTGCCAGCCGACAGGGCTCTGGAAACACCATATATTTT. The full variable domain, its missing parts supplied by reference TRBV19 and TRBJ1-3, is DGGITQSPKYLFRKEGQNVTLSCEQNLNHDAMYWYRQDPGQGLRLIYYSQIVNDFQKGDIAEGYSVSREKKESFPLTVTSAQKNPTAFYLCASRQGSGNTIYFGEGSWLTVV.

Worth noting for this clone: The sample has other DNA sequences that encode this CDR3 too. The chain has TRBV7-9 and TRBJ2-5; D is possibly TRBD2 (6 bases). The CDR3 is 12 amino acids. V was pared by 11 bases and J by 2 bases, with 12 bases between. Germline V gene data show CDR1 as SEHNR and CDR2 as FQNEAQ (reference sequence). CDR3 residues: CAFRELQETQYF. CDR3 nucleotides: TGTGCCTTTCGGGAGTTACAAGAGACCCAGTACTTC.

The V gene is TRBV15, the J gene TRBJ1-5; no clear D gene. Per germline, CDR1 LNHNV and CDR2 YYDKDF (reference sequence). The CDR3 runs 12 residues. V gave up 2 bases and J gave up 4 bases, with 3 bases separating them. DNA of the CDR3: TGTGCCACCAGCAGACCAAATCAGCCCCAGCATTTT. Protein: CATSRPNQPQHF.

The chain couples TRBV14 to TRBJ2-3; D might be TRBD2 (5 bases). Looked up from germline, CDR1 is SGHDN and CDR2 is FVKESK. The V end was cut by 4 bases, the J end by 4 bases, with 9 bases between. This CDR3 region has 13 residues. The CDR3, as DNA: TGTGCCAGCAGCCGAGGGCCTTCAGATACGCAGTATTTT. It encodes CASSRGPSDTQYF. The full variable domain, in which reference TRBV14 and TRBJ2-3 provide the parts outside the CDR3, is EAGVTQFPSHSVIEKGQTVTLRCDPISGHDNLYWYRRVMGKEIKFLLHFVKESKQDESGMPNNRFLAERTGGTYSTLKVQPAELEDSGVYFCASSRGPSDTQYFGPGTRLTVL.

A few counts support this clone. In DNA, the CDR3 is TGTGCCACCAGCATAGGGACTAGCGGGAGGGATGACGGGGAGCTGTTTTTT. As protein: CATSIGTSGRDDGELFF. The chain employs TRBV15 and TRBJ2-2; 16 bases line up with TRBD2. V was clipped by 4 bases and J by 7 bases; unmatched bases: 6. The CDR3 has 17 residues. Germline V lookup: CDR1 LNHNV, CDR2 YYDKDF (reference sequence).

This clone was observed once. The V gene is TRBV7-6, the J gene TRBJ2-7, with D possibly TRBD2 on 7 matching bases. Germline CDR1 reads SGHVS; CDR2 reads FNYEAQ. Trimming removed 4 bases at V and 3 bases at J, with 13 bases between. This CDR3 spans 14 amino acids. The DNA for the CDR3 is TGTGCCAGCAGCTCGTGGGGAGGGGGCTACGAGCAGTACTTC. As protein: CASSSWGGGYEQYF.